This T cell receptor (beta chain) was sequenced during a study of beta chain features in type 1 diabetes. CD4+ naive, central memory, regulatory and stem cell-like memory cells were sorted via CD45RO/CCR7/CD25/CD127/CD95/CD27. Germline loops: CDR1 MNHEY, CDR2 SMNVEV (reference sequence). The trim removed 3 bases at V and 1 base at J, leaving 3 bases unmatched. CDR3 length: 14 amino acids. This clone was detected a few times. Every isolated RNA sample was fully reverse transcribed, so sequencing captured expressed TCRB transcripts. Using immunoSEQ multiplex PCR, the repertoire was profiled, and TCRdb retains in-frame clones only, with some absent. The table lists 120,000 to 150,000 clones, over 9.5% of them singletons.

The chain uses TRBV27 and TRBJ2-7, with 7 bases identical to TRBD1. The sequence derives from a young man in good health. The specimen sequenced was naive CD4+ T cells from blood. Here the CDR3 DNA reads TGTGCCAGCAGTTTGACGACAGGGTCCTACGAGCAGTACTTC. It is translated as CASSLTTGSYEQYF.